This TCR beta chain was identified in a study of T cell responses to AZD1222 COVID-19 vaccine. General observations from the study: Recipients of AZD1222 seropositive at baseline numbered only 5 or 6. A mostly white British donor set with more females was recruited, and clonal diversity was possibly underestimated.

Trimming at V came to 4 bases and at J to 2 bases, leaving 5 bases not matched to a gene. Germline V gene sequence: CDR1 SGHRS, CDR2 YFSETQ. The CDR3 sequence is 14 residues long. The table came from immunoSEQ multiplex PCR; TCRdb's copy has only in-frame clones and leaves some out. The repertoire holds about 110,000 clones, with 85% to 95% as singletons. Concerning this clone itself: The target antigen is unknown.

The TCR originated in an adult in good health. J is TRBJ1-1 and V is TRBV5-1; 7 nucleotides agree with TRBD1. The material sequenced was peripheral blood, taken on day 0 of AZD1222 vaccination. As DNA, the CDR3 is TGCGCCAGCAGCGCGGGACAGTTAAACACTGAAGCTTTCTTT. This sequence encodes CASSAGQLNTEAFF.